The rows below give T cell receptor beta chains drawn from one sample of a study of cytomegalovirus exposure and HLA in healthy donors. Clones were sequenced by immunoSEQ multiplex PCR, and TCRdb holds only the in-frame ones, with some missing. The data show about 250,000 clones, roughly 70% seen once. The specimen sequenced was PBMCs. Receptors were obtained from a female donor in good health and CMV-seronegative. Each CDR3 is given with its conserved first and last residue. Fields, in order: J gene, D gene, clone size, V gene, CDR3 DNA, CDR3 protein. The D gene is left open where the match is weak. Rows give clone size only sometimes, using once, few, many, or a class for an expanded clone.

TRBJ2-2 TRBD1 NA TRBV9 TGTGCCAGCAGCATAGGGGGCTACGGCACCGGGGAGCTGTTTTTT CASSIGGYGTGELFF
TRBJ2-3 NA NA TRBV29-1 TGCAGCGCCAGCCCGGGGGGCACAGATACGCAGTATTTT CSASPGGTDTQYF
TRBJ2-1 NA NA TRBV7-6 TGTGCCAGCAGCTTAGCCCTTAGATCTTACTCCTACAATGAGCAGTTCTTC CASSLALRSYSYNEQFF
TRBJ2-5 TRBD2 NA TRBV7-3 TGTGCCAGCAGCTTTTCGAGCGGGGGACAAGAGACCCAGTACTTC CASSFSSGGQETQYF
TRBJ2-3 TRBD2 once TRBV7-8 TGTGCCAGCAGCTTAGGCTCTAGCGGGGGGAGCCCAGATACGCAGTATTTT CASSLGSSGGSPDTQYF
TRBJ2-7 NA once TRBV9 TGTGCCAGCAGCCCCTGGACGGGAAGCTCCTACGAGCAGTACTTC CASSPWTGSSYEQYF
TRBJ2-3 TRBD2 NA TRBV27 TGTGCCAGCAAAGCGGGAGGAGGGGGGGATACGCAGTATTTT CASKAGGGGDTQYF
TRBJ2-3 NA NA TRBV6-4 TGTGCCAGCAGTGACTCGAGGGAAGGCACAGATACGCAGTATTTT CASSDSREGTDTQYF
TRBJ2-2 NA NA TRBV11-2 TGTGCCAGCAGCTTAGAGAGGGTCACCGGGGAGCTGTTTTTT CASSLERVTGELFF
TRBJ2-1 NA NA TRBV5-4 TGTGCCAGCAGCGTTTCCGGGACACTTAACAATGAGCAGTTCTTC CASSVSGTLNNEQFF
TRBJ2-7 NA NA TRBV11-3 TGTGCCAGCAGCTTAAACAGGGACGGCGAGCAGTACTTC CASSLNRDGEQYF
TRBJ2-4 NA few TRBV11-2 TGTGCCAGCAGCCCCCGTGCCCAAGGAGACATTCAGTACTTC CASSPRAQGDIQYF
TRBJ2-3 TRBD2 NA TRBV7-2 TGTGCCAGCAGCTTAGGGCTAGCGGGAGGCGTGGCAGATACGCAGTATTTT CASSLGLAGGVADTQYF
TRBJ1-2 TRBD1 NA TRBV6-5 TGTGCCAGCAGGGAGGGACAGTCCTATGGCTACACCTTC CASREGQSYGYTF
TRBJ2-1 TRBD2 few TRBV7-9 TGTGCCAGCAGCTCAAGCGGGACTAGCGGGACGAATGAGCAGTTCTTC CASSSSGTSGTNEQFF
TRBJ2-1 TRBD2 NA TRBV5-1 TGCGCCAGCAGCTCTTCCGGGACTAGCCCCTACAATGAGCAGTTCTTC CASSSSGTSPYNEQFF
TRBJ2-1 TRBD2 NA TRBV29-1 TGCAGCGTTGATTGGACTAGAAGATCGAATGAGCAGTTCTTC CSVDWTRRSNEQFF
TRBJ2-1 NA few TRBV7-8 TGTGCCAGCAGCTTAAGCCCGGGAGTAGGAACCAATGAGCAGTTCTTC CASSLSPGVGTNEQFF
TRBJ2-1 NA NA TRBV19 TGTGCCAGTAGTATGGTACAGGGCATAATCAGGGGTGAGCAGTTCTTC CASSMVQGIIRGEQFF
TRBJ2-2 NA few TRBV25-1 TGTGCCAGCAGTCGCAGGGACACCGGGGAGCTGTTTTTT CASSRRDTGELFF
TRBJ2-7 TRBD2 few TRBV13 TGTGCCAGCAGCATACCCCGGGGACTAAACTACGAGCAGTACTTC CASSIPRGLNYEQYF
TRBJ2-7 NA NA TRBV2 TGTGCCAGCAGTGAAGAACGGGTCGTGAGCGAGCAGTACTTC CASSEERVVSEQYF
TRBJ2-7 NA NA TRBV6-5 TGTGCCAGCAGTTACGGAGGGAGTGCCTACGAGCAGTACTTC CASSYGGSAYEQYF
TRBJ2-3 TRBD1 NA TRBV28 TGTGCCAGCAGCCCTGGCCCGGGACAGGGCACAGATACGCAGTATTTT CASSPGPGQGTDTQYF
TRBJ2-5 TRBD1 NA TRBV15 TGTGCCACCAGCAGATTCCATCAGGGGGCCGGTGAGACCCAGTACTTC CATSRFHQGAGETQYF
TRBJ1-1 NA NA TRBV7-6 TGTGCCAGCAGCTCCGAGCCCGCCGCGCCGAACACTGAAGCTTTCTTT CASSSEPAAPNTEAFF
TRBJ2-5 TRBD2 NA TRBV10-3 TGTGCCATCAAGCCGGGAGGACAAGAGACCCAGTACTTC CAIKPGGQETQYF
TRBJ2-7 TRBD2 few TRBV4-2 TGTGCCAGCAGCTCGGATTGGACTAGCGGTTCCTACGAGCAGTACTTC CASSSDWTSGSYEQYF
TRBJ1-2 NA NA TRBV6-6 TGTGCCAGCAGTTTCGCCTCGGGTAGAGGTGACTATGGCTACACCTTC CASSFASGRGDYGYTF